A single sample gave rise to the 18 T cell receptor beta chains below, sequenced in a study of neurological immune-mediated disorders. TCRdb ran MiXCR on the 5' RACE reads and lists one entry per CDR3 protein. The sample lists about 20,000 distinct CDR3 sequences, about 10% seen once, with less than 25% in the top ten. Sequences were obtained from PBMCs. The receptors shown here come from an older woman with HTLV-1-associated myelopathy (HAM/TSP).

This clonotype showed up many times. The rearrangement links TRBV20-1 to TRBJ1-1; D might be TRBD1 (5 bases). CDR3 length equals 14 residues. V gave up 6 bases and J gave up 3 bases, with 17 bases separating them. The germline V gene encodes CDR1 DFQATT and CDR2 SNEGSKA (reference sequence). CDR3 sequence: CSARTLAGDTEAFF. The CDR3 region has the DNA TGCAGTGCCAGGACCCTCGCGGGGGACACTGAAGCTTTCTTT.

This clonotype occurred many times. V gene TRBV7-2 combines with J gene TRBJ1-5; D might be TRBD1 (5 bases). CDR3 length equals 16 residues. Germline CDR1 is SGHTA and CDR2 is FQGNSA. Trimming took 5 bases from V and 3 from J, leaving 17 bases between them. CDR3 bases: TGTGCCAGCAGCCTTACTGCGGGGGGGAACAATCAGCCCCAGCATTTT. This sequence encodes CASSLTAGGNNQPQHF.

The CDR3, as DNA: TGTGCCAGCAGCCAAAACGTCGGGGGGAGCACAGATACGCAGTATTTT. Translating gives CASSQNVGGSTDTQYF. The chain combines TRBV4-2 with TRBJ2-3, with TRBD2 matching over 7 bases. CDR1 LGHNA and CDR2 YNFKEQ come from the germline V gene. After removal of 2 bases from V and 0 bases from J, the junction contained 5 bases not matched to a gene. The CDR3 covers 16 residues.

This clonotype was recorded many times. The gene calls are TRBV5-1 and TRBJ1-4, with D tentatively TRBD1 (6 bases). V dropped 2 bases and J dropped 7 bases, with 12 bases sitting between them. Germline V gene data show CDR1 as SGHRS and CDR2 as YFSETQ. The CDR3 has 14 amino acids. DNA for the CDR3: TGCGCCAGCAGCTTAGGACAGAACACTGAAAAACTGTTTTTT. Translation gives CASSLGQNTEKLFF.

In its sample, this clonotype was seen many times. The chain is built from TRBV20-1 and TRBJ2-7; D might be TRBD2 (7 bases). Per germline, CDR1 DFQATT and CDR2 SNEGSKA (reference sequence). CDR3 length equals 15 residues. V lost 3 bases and J 0 bases, leaving 15 bases between the germline ends. CDR3 DNA: TGCAGTGCTAGTAGGGGGGGGGCCAGCTCCTACGAGCAGTACTTC. Its translation: CSASRGGASSYEQYF.

This clonotype was seen at least ten times. The gene calls are TRBV19 and TRBJ2-7; a weak D match, TRBD1 (6 bases). Germline V lookup: CDR1 LNHDA, CDR2 SQIVND (reference sequence). V was clipped by 3 bases and J by 8 bases, with 17 bases between them. This CDR3 spans 14 amino acids. In DNA, the CDR3 is TGTGCCAGTAGTATCATCTCGTTTGACAGGCAGCAGTACTTC. It yields the protein CASSIISFDRQQYF. Supplemented by reference TRBV19 and TRBJ2-7, the full variable domain reads DGGITQSPKYLFRKEGQNVTLSCEQNLNHDAMYWYRQDPGQGLRLIYYSQIVNDFQKGDIAEGYSVSREKKESFPLTVTSAQKNPTAFYLCASSIISFDRQQYFGPGTRLTVT.

The sample holds a few counts of this clonotype. This rearrangement joins TRBV11-2 to TRBJ2-3; 11 nucleotides align to TRBD2. This CDR3 is 19 amino acids long. V lost 7 bases and J lost 5; bases outside the gene matches: 20. Germline loops: CDR1 SGHAT, CDR2 FQNNGV. CDR3 coding DNA: TGTGCCAGCACCCCGCTAGCGGGGGGCTGGCATGAACTCGGAGATACGCAGTATTTT. Its protein is CASTPLAGGWHELGDTQYF.

In this sample, this clonotype turned up many times. V is TRBV7-2 and J is TRBJ2-3, with 11 bases aligning to TRBD2. Germline trimming cut 4 bases from V and 5 bases from J; bases unmatched to any gene: 5. Germline V gives CDR1 SGHTA, CDR2 FQGNSA. The CDR3 extends over 15 amino acids. The CDR3 DNA is TGTGCCAGCAGCTACTTACTAGCGGGGGAAGATACGCAGTATTTT. Translation gives CASSYLLAGEDTQYF.

This clonotype was seen ten or more times. The V and J genes are TRBV20-1 and TRBJ2-1, with D tentatively TRBD2 (5 bases). V lost 3 bases, J lost 0 bases, and 18 bases lay in between. Germline V gene sequence: CDR1 DFQATT, CDR2 SNEGSKA (reference sequence). CDR3 size: 17 residues. The CDR3 nucleotides are TGCAGTGCTAGGGATCCAAGGACTGTTAGCTCCTACAATGAGCAGTTCTTC. Translating it yields CSARDPRTVSSYNEQFF.

This clonotype is deemed medium-sized. The chain carries TRBV20-1 and TRBJ2-5, with 9 bases that match TRBD2. Germline lookup yields CDR1 DFQATT and CDR2 SNEGSKA (reference sequence). V dropped 3 bases and J dropped 2; count of bases not matched to a gene: 1. The CDR3 has 13 residues. CDR3 protein: CSARSGGQETQYF. In DNA form, the CDR3 reads TGCAGTGCTAGGAGCGGGGGGCAAGAGACCCAGTACTTC.

This clonotype was seen repeatedly, ten times or more. V and J are TRBV18 and TRBJ2-7; 9 bases are a match to TRBD1. V shed 0 bases and J 6 bases; nucleotides not matched to a gene: 6. From germline, CDR1 is KGHSH and CDR2 LQKENI. This CDR3 has 15 residues. The CDR3 DNA follows: TGTGCCAGCTCACCACCTGGGACAGGGACCTTCGAGCAGTACTTC. It codes for CASSPPGTGTFEQYF.

Ten or more counts support this clonotype. The V and J genes are TRBV20-1 and TRBJ2-5, with D perhaps assigned TRBD1 or TRBD2 (6 bases each). CDR1 is DFQATT, CDR2 SNEGSKA, per germline (reference sequence). The CDR3 totals 18 residues. V lost 0 bases to trimming and J lost 0 bases, with 20 bases between them. Here the CDR3 reads CSARDIWRGTAYQETQYF. DNA of the CDR3: TGCAGTGCTAGAGATATTTGGAGGGGGACCGCGTACCAAGAGACCCAGTACTTC.

There are many counts of this clonotype. The V call is TRBV7-3, the J call TRBJ1-1, with TRBD1 matching over 7 bases. This CDR3 region has 15 residues. Germline trimming cut 4 bases from V and 4 bases from J; bases unmatched to any gene: 9. Germline V gene data show CDR1 as SGHTA and CDR2 as FQGTGA. The CDR3 protein is CASSYTGEGSTEAFF. For the CDR3, the DNA is TGTGCCAGCAGCTACACAGGGGAGGGGAGCACTGAAGCTTTCTTT.

Comment on this clonotype: This may come from a read error, since a much larger clone is one base off. CDR3 loop: CANRFPGTGSGYTF. The DNA of the CDR3 is TGTGCCAACAGATTCCCCGGGACAGGTTCTGGCTACACCTTC. The chain carries TRBV28 and TRBJ1-2; 8 bases are a match to TRBD1. The CDR3 has 14 amino acids. Germline V lookup: CDR1 MDHEN, CDR2 SYDVKM. The V gene end was trimmed by 10 bases and the J gene end by 7 bases; junction bases not matched to a gene: 14.

There are many counts of this clonotype. The V and J genes are TRBV20-1 and TRBJ1-1, with unresolved D. Deletions cut 0 bases from V and 7 bases from J, with 12 bases between. The CDR3 is made up of 13 amino acids. CDR1 DFQATT and CDR2 SNEGSKA come from the germline V gene (reference sequence). CDR3 sequence reads: CSARDTDWDEAFF. For the CDR3, the DNA is TGCAGTGCTAGAGATACCGACTGGGATGAAGCTTTCTTT.

This clonotype came up many times. The chain combines TRBV4-1 with TRBJ1-2, with D unresolved. Per germline, CDR1 MGHRA and CDR2 YSYEKL. V was cut by 0 bases and J by 8 bases, with 13 bases left in between. This CDR3 spans 14 amino acids. CDR3 amino acids: CASSQDLRLRGYTF. CDR3 in DNA: TGCGCCAGCAGCCAAGATTTGCGGCTCCGGGGCTACACCTTC.

In its sample, this clonotype was seen many times. Here the CDR3 DNA reads TGCAGTGCTCCCAGTCGAGGGCTTGAGCAGTACTTC. Translation gives CSAPSRGLEQYF. V is TRBV20-1 and J is TRBJ2-7, with D perhaps matching TRBD2 (5 bases). Germline CDR1 reads DFQATT; CDR2 reads SNEGSKA (reference sequence). The V and J ends lost 5 bases and 7 bases respectively, with 15 bases between them. The CDR3 runs to 12 residues.

This clonotype was observed a single time. A junction boundary mismatches the germline segment, possibly from a read error. The rearrangement links TRBV20-1 to TRBJ1-1; D not resolved. CDR1 DFQATT and CDR2 SNEGSKA come from the germline V gene (reference sequence). The CDR3 contains 13 residues. The CDR3 here is CSARDFRNTEDFF. Written as DNA, the CDR3 is TGCAGTGCTAGAGATTTTCGGAACACTGAAGATTTCTTT.